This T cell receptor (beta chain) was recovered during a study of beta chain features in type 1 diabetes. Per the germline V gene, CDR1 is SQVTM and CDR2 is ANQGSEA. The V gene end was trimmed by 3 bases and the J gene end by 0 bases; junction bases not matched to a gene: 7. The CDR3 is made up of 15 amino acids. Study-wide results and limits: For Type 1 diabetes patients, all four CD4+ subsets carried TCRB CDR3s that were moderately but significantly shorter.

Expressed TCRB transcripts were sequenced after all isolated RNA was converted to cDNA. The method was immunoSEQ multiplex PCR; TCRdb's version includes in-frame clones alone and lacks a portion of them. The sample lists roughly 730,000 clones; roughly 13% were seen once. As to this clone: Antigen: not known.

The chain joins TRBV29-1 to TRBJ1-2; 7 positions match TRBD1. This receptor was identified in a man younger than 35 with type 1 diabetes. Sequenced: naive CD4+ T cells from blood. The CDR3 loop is CSVDPQQGANYGYTF. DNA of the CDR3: TGCAGCGTTGATCCCCAGCAGGGGGCTAACTATGGCTACACCTTC.